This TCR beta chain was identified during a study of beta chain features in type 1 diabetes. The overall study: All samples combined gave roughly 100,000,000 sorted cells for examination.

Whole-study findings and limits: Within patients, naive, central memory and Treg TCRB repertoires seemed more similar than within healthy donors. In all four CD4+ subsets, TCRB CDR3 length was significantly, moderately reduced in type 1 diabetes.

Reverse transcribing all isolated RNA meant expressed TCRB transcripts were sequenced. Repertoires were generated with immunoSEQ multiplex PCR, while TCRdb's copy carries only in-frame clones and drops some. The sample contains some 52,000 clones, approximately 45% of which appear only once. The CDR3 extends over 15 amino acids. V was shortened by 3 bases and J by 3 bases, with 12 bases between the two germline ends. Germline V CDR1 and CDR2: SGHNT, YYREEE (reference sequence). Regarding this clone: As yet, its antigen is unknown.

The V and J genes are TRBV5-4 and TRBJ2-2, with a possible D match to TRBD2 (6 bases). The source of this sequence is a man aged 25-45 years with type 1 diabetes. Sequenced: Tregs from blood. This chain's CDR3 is CASSWGVSDTGELFF. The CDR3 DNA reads TGTGCCAGCAGCTGGGGGGTATCGGACACCGGGGAGCTGTTTTTT.